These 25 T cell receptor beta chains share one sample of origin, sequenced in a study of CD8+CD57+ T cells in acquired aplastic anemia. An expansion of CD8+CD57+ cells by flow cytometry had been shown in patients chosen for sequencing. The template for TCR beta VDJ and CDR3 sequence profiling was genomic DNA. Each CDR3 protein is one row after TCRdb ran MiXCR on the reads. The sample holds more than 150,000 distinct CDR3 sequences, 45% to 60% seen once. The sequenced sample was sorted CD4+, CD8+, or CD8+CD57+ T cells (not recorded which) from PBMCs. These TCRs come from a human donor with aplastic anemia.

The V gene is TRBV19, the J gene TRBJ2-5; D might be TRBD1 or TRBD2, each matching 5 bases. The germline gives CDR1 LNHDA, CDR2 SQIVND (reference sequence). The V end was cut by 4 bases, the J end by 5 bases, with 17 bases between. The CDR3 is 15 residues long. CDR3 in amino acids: CASSNTGPLFETQYF. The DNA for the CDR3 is TGTGCCAGTAGTAATACGGGGCCGTTATTCGAGACCCAGTACTTC.

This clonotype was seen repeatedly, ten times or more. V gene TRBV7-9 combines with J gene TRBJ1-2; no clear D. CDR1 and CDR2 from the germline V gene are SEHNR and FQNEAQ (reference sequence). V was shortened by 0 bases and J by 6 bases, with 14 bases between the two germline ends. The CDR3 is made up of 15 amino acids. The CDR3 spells CASSLAAGDRHGYTF. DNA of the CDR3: TGTGCCAGCAGCTTAGCCGCGGGAGACCGTCATGGCTACACCTTC.

In nucleotides, the CDR3 is TGCGCCAGCAGTGATGGCAAACGCGGCTACGAAAAACTGTTTTTT. Its protein product is CASSDGKRGYEKLFF. The rearrangement links TRBV10-2 to TRBJ1-4; D is ambiguous. This CDR3 region has 15 residues. Germline CDR1 reads WSHSY; CDR2 reads SAAADI. The ends were cut back, 3 bases at V and 8 bases at J, with 16 bases in the middle.

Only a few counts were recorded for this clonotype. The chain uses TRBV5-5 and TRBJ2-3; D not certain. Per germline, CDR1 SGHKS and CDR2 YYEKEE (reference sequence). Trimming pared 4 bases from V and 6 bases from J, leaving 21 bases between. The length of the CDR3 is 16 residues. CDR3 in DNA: TGTGCCAGCAGCAACCGAGGACCCCCTTCCGGGGATACGCAGTATTTT. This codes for CASSNRGPPSGDTQYF. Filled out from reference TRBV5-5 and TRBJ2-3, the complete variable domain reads DAGVTQSPTHLIKTRGQQVTLRCSPISGHKSVSWYQQVLGQGPQFIFQYYEKEERGRGNFPDRFSARQFPNYSSELNVNALLLGDSALYLCASSNRGPPSGDTQYFGPGTRLTVL.

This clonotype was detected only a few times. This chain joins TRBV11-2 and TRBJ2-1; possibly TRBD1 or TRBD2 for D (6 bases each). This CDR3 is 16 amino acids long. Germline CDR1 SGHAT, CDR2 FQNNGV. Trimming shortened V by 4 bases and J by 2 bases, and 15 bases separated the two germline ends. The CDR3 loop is CASSYRRGAPYNEQFF. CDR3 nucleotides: TGTGCCAGCAGCTATCGGAGGGGGGCCCCCTACAATGAGCAGTTCTTC.

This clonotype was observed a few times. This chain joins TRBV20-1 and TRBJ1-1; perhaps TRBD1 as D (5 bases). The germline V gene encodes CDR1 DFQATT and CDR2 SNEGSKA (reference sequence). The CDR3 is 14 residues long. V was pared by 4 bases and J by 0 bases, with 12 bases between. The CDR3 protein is CSAKIRAMNTEAFF. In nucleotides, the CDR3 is TGCAGTGCTAAGATCAGGGCGATGAACACTGAAGCTTTCTTT.

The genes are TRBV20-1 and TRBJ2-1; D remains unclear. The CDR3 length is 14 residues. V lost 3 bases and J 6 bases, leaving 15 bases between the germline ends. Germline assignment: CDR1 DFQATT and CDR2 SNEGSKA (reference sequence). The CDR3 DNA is TGCAGTGCTAGTTATCTAGTAGTGCGCAATGAGCAGTTCTTC. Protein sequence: CSASYLVVRNEQFF.

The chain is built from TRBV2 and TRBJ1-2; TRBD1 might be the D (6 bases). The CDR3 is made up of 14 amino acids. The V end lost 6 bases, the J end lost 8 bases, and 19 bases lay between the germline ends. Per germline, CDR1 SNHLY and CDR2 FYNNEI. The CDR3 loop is CASREQGFGYGYTF. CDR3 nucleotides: TGTGCCAGCAGGGAACAGGGTTTCGGCTACGGCTACACCTTC.

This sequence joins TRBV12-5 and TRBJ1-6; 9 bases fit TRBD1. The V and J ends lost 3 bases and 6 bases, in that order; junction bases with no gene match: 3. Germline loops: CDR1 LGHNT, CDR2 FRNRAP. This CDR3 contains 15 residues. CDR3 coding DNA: TGTGCTAGTGGTTTTAAGGGACAGGGTAATTCACCCCTCCACTTT. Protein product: CASGFKGQGNSPLHF. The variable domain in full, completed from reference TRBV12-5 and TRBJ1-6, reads DARVTQTPRHKVTEMGQEVTMRCQPILGHNTVFWYRQTMMQGLELLAYFRNRAPLDDSGMPKDRFSAEMPDATLATLKIQPSEPRDSAVYFCASGFKGQGNSPLHFGNGTRLTVT.

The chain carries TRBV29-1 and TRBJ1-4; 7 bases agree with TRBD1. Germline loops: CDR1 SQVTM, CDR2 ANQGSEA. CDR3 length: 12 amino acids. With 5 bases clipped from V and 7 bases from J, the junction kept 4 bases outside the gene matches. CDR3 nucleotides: TGCAGCGTTTTGACAGGGACTGAAAAACTGTTTTTT. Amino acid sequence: CSVLTGTEKLFF.

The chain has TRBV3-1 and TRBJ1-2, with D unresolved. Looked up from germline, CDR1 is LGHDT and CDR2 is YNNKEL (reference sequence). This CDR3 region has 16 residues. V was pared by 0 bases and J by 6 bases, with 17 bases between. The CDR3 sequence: CASSQDGRGGWNGYTF. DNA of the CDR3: TGTGCCAGCAGCCAAGATGGAAGAGGAGGGTGGAATGGCTACACCTTC. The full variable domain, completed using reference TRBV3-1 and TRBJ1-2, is DTAVSQTPKYLVTQMGNDKSIKCEQNLGHDTMYWYKQDSKKFLKIMFSYNNKELIINETVPNRFSPKSPDKAHLNLHINSLELGDSAVYFCASSQDGRGGWNGYTFGSGTRLTVV.

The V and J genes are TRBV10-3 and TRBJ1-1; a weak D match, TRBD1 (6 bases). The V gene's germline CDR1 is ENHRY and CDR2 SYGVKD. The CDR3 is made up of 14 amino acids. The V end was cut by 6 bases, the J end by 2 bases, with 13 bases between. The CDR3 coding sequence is TGTGCCATCAGAGCCGGGGGCCTAAACACTGAAGCTTTCTTT. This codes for CAIRAGGLNTEAFF.

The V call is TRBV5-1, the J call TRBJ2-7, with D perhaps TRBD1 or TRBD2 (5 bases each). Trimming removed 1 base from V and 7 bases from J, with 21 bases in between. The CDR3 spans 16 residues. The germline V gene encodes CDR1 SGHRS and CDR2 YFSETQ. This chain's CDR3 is CASSLQPGPTPQEQYF. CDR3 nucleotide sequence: TGCGCCAGCAGCTTGCAACCGGGACCGACACCACAAGAGCAGTACTTC.

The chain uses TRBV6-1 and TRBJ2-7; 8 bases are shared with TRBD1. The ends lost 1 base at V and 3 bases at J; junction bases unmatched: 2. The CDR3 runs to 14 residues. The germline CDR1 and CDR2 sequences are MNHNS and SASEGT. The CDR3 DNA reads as TGTGCCAGCAGTGAAGGGGACAGGAACTACGAGCAGTACTTC. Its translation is CASSEGDRNYEQYF.

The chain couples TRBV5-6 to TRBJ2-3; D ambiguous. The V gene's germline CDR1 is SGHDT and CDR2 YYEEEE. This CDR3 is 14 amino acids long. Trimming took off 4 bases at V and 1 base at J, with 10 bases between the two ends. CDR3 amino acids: CASSRAAGTDTQYF. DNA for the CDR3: TGTGCCAGCAGCCGGGCGGCGGGCACAGATACGCAGTATTTT.

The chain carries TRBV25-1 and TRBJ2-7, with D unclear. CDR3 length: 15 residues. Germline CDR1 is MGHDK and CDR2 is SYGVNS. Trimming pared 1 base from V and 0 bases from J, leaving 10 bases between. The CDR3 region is CASSELGINSYEQYF. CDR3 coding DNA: TGTGCCAGCAGTGAATTGGGTATTAACTCCTACGAGCAGTACTTC.

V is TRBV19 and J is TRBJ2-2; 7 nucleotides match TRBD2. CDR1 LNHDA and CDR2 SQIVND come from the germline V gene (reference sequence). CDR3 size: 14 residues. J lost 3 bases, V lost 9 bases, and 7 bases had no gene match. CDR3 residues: CASQRRGYTGELFF. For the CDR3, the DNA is TGTGCCAGCCAACGGCGGGGGTACACCGGGGAGCTGTTTTTT.

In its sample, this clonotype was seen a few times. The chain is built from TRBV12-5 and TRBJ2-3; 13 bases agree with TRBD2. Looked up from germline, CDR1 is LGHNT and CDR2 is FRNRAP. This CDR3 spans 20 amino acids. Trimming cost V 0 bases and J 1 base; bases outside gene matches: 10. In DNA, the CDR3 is TGTGCTAGTGGTTTGGTACAGAAACTAGCGGGGGGGCGGGGCACAGATACGCAGTATTTT. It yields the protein CASGLVQKLAGGRGTDTQYF.

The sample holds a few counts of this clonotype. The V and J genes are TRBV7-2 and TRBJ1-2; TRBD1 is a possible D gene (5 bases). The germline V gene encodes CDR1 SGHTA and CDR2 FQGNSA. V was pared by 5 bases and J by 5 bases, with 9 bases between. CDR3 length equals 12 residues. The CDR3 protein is CASSGTSYGYTF. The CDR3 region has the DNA TGTGCCAGCAGCGGGACGTCGTATGGCTACACCTTC.

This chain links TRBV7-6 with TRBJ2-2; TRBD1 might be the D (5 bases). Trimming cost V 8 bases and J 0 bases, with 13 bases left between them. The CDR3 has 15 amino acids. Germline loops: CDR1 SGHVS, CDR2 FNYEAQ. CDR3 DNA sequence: TGTGCCAGCGGTAGGGGCGGTCCGAACACCGGGGAGCTGTTTTTT. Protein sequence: CASGRGGPNTGELFF. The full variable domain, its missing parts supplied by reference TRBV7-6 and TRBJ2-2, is GAGVSQSPRYKVTKRGQDVALRCDPISGHVSLYWYRQALGQGPEFLTYFNYEAQQDKSGLPNDRFSAERPEGSISTLTIQRTEQRDSAMYRCASGRGGPNTGELFFGEGSRLTVL.

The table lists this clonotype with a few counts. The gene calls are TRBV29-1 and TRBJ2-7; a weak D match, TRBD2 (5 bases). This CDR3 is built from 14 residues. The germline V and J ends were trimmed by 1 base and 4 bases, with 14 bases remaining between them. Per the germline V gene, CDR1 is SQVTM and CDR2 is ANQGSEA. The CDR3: CSVEGRGLGYEQYF. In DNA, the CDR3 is TGCAGCGTTGAAGGTCGAGGACTTGGATACGAGCAGTACTTC.

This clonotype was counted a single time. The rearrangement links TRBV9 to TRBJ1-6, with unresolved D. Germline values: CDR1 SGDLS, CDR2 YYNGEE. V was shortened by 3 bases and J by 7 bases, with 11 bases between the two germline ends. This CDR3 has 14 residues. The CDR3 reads CASSDRNSNSPLHF. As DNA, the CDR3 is TGTGCCAGCAGCGACCGGAACTCAAATTCACCCCTCCACTTT.

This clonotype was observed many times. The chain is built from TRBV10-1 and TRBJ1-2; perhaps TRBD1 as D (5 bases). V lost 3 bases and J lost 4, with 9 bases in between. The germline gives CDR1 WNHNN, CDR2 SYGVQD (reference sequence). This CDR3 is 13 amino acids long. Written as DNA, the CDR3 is TGCGCCAGCAGTGACCAGGGAAGCTATGGCTACACCTTC. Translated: CASSDQGSYGYTF.

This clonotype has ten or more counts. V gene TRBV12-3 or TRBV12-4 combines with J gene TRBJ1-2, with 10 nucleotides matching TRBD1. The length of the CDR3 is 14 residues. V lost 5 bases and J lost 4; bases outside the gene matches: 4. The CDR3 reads CASSDRGQSYGYTF. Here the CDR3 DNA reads TGTGCCAGCAGTGACAGGGGGCAGTCCTATGGCTACACCTTC.

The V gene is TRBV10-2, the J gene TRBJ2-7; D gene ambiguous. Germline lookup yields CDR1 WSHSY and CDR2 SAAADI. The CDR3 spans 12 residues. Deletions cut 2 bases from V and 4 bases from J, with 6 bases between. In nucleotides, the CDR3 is TGCGCCAGCAGTGAGCAGAATTACGAGCAGTACTTC. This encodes CASSEQNYEQYF.